The 7 T cell receptor beta chains in this list originate from one sample, sequenced in a study of cytomegalovirus exposure and HLA in healthy donors. PCR was performed using 60 Vbeta and 13 Jbeta primers. Clones were sequenced by immunoSEQ multiplex PCR, and TCRdb holds only the in-frame ones, with some missing. In the table there are hundreds of thousands of clones, around 76% of which are singletons. The source material was PBMCs. Every receptor here comes from a man in his forties or fifties in good health and CMV-seropositive.

CDR3 sequence: CASSQVKGDTIYF. The CDR3 region has the DNA TGTGCCAGCAGCCAAGTAAAAGGGGACACCATATATTTT. V is TRBV4-2 and J is TRBJ1-3; D perhaps matches TRBD1 (5 bases). This CDR3 has 13 amino acids. V lost 1 base and J lost 8, with 9 bases in between. CDR1 and CDR2 from the germline V gene are LGHNA and YNFKEQ.

V and J are TRBV7-9 and TRBJ2-4; 8 bases fit TRBD2. J lost 0 bases, V lost 4 bases, and 8 bases had no gene match. The CDR3 extends over 17 amino acids. Germline values: CDR1 SEHNR, CDR2 FQNEAQ (reference sequence). Written as DNA, the CDR3 is TGTGCCAGCAGCTCCTCGGATAGCGGGATAGCCAAAAACATTCAGTACTTC. Residues: CASSSSDSGIAKNIQYF. The full variable domain, with the rest looked up from reference TRBV7-9 and TRBJ2-4, is DTGVSQNPRHKITKRGQNVTFRCDPISEHNRLYWYRQTLGQGPEFLTYFQNEAQLEKSRLLSDRFSAERPKGSFSTLEIQRTEQGDSAMYLCASSSSDSGIAKNIQYFGAGTRLSVL.

The chain uses TRBV5-6 and TRBJ2-7, with a weak D call TRBD1 (5 bases). The germline V gene encodes CDR1 SGHDT and CDR2 YYEEEE. The CDR3 extends over 14 amino acids. The CDR3, as DNA: TGTGCCAGCAGCTTGGAGTGGGGCTCCGACGAGCAGTACGTC. Protein sequence: CASSLEWGSDEQYV.

The chain joins TRBV7-6 to TRBJ2-3; 12 nucleotides line up with TRBD2. The CDR3 length is 17 residues. The ends lost 5 bases at V and 0 bases at J; junction bases unmatched: 6. CDR1 is SGHVS, CDR2 FNYEAQ, per germline. Here the CDR3 reads CASSPLAGGISTDTQYF. The CDR3 DNA reads as TGTGCCAGCAGCCCGCTAGCGGGAGGGATCAGCACAGATACGCAGTATTTT.

This chain connects TRBV5-1 to TRBJ2-2; D is undetermined. The CDR3 loop spans 15 amino acids. Looked up from germline, CDR1 is SGHRS and CDR2 is YFSETQ. Trimming took 2 bases from V and 0 from J, leaving 8 bases between them. DNA for the CDR3: TGCGCCAGCAGCTTTGGTCAGGCGAACACCGGGGAGCTGTTTTTT. Amino acid sequence: CASSFGQANTGELFF.

The rearrangement joins TRBV5-1 to TRBJ2-5, with a tentative D call TRBD1 (7 bases). There are 14 residues in the CDR3. Germline CDR1 reads SGHRS; CDR2 reads YFSETQ. Trimming stripped 1 base from V and 2 bases from J, with 9 bases between. Here the CDR3 reads CASSLSGGQETQYF. For the CDR3, the DNA is TGCGCCAGCAGCTTGTCAGGGGGGCAAGAGACCCAGTACTTC.

This clone showed up just a few times. The chain has TRBV7-2 and TRBJ2-7; 9 nucleotides line up with TRBD2. The germline gives CDR1 SGHTA, CDR2 FQGNSA. With 3 bases clipped from V and 6 bases from J, the junction kept 9 bases outside the gene matches. This CDR3 spans 15 amino acids. The CDR3 DNA follows: TGTGCCAGCAGCTTTAGCGGGAGTCCCTCGTCCGAGCAGTACGTC. This codes for CASSFSGSPSSEQYV.